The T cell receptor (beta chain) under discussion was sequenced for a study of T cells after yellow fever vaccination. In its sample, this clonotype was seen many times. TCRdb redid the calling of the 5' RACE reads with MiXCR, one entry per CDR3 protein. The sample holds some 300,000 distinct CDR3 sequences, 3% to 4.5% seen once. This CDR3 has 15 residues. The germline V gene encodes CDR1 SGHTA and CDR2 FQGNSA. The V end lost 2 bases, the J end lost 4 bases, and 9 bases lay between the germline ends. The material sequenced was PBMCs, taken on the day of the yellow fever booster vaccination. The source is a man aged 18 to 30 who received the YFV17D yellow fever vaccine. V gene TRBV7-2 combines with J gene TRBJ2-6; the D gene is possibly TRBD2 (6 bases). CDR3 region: CASSLRRDGANVLTF. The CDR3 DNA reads TGTGCCAGCAGCTTACGGAGGGACGGGGCCAACGTCCTGACTTTC.